The clone carrying this TCR beta chain was recorded a few times. Antigen unknown. These data belong to a study of human T cells and chemical hapten exposure. Study-level information: Variation in per-sample TCR yields came mainly from small pooled library volume differences. Whole-study findings and limits: Sensitization with DPC brought no change to TCRs above 1 in 1000 in frequency. Healthy individuals' immune responses may differ from those of donors, who had alopecia.

Described time point: pre-sensitization, week 0. As to treatment: therapeutic diphenylcyclopropenone sensitization with weekly scalp DPC. Unfractionated whole blood was the source of the extracted total RNA. Original handling: Samples held a median of roughly 100,000 TCRs, range about 23,224–700,000. TCRdb processed the RACE reads anew with MiXCR; each CDR3 protein has one entry. TCRdb's processing, not the study's, gives the V and J calls here. Of about 52,000 distinct CDR3 sequences in the sample, around a tenth are singletons; the top ten hold 9.5% to 10%. Trimming took off 5 bases at V and 0 bases at J, with 10 bases between the two ends. This CDR3 is 14 amino acids long.

V gene TRBV12-3 or TRBV12-4 combines with J gene TRBJ1-1, with D uncertain. The sequence was collected from a woman aged 30 to 39 with alopecia areata. Some clones in this sample may be carry-over from other donors' samples. The sample in question was whole blood, obtained in connection with sensitization to the hapten diphenylcyclopropenone (DPC). The CDR3 bases are TGTGCCAGCAGTCGGGCCGGTGTGAACACTGAAGCTTTCTTT. This gives the protein CASSRAGVNTEAFF.